A selection of T cell receptor beta chains follows, all from one sample in a study of early stage breast cancer tumors. The data were produced by immunoSEQ multiplex PCR, yet TCRdb's version contains in-frame clones alone and is incomplete. The table records around 30,000 clones, 60% to 80% of them present only once. The sample taken for sequencing was breast tumor tissue. The receptor set was obtained from a person aged 25 to 40 with breast cancer. The CDR3 runs from the conserved cysteine through the conserved F or W. The D gene is left open where the match is weak. Clone size is stated in some rows and not others, as once, few, many or a class when expanded.

abundance	v_gene	d_gene	j_gene	CDR3aa	CDR3nt
NA	TRBV7-6	NA	TRBJ2-3	CASSVGLLATDTQYF	TGTGCCAGCAGCGTAGGGCTCCTGGCTACAGATACGCAGTATTTT
NA	TRBV2	TRBD2	TRBJ2-3	CASSPRRSGSRTDTQYF	TGTGCCAGCAGCCCACGGAGAAGCGGGAGTAGGACAGATACGCAGTATTTT
NA	TRBV9	NA	TRBJ2-1	CASSVQTLAAYNEQFF	TGTGCCAGCAGCGTCCAGACATTAGCTGCGTACAATGAGCAGTTCTTC
NA	TRBV12-5	NA	TRBJ2-7	CASGLVRSPYEQYF	TGTGCTAGTGGTTTGGTACGGTCTCCCTACGAGCAGTACTTC
NA	TRBV2	TRBD1	TRBJ1-2	CASRGRQGHYGYTF	TGTGCCAGCAGAGGAAGACAGGGGCACTATGGCTACACCTTC
NA	TRBV6-6	TRBD1	TRBJ1-3	CASSSTGGNTIYF	TGTGCCAGCAGCTCGACAGGGGGAAACACCATATATTTT
NA	TRBV5-1	NA	TRBJ2-2	CASSLVGPNTGELFF	TGCGCCAGCAGCTTGGTAGGTCCGAACACCGGGGAGCTGTTTTTT
NA	TRBV4-1	TRBD2	TRBJ2-2	CASSPTAGVGTGELFF	TGCGCCAGCAGCCCGACAGCGGGAGTCGGCACCGGGGAGCTGTTTTTT
NA	TRBV7-9	NA	TRBJ2-1	CASSLRGGDEQFF	TGTGCCAGCAGCTTAAGGGGAGGCGATGAGCAGTTCTTC
NA	TRBV7-6	NA	TRBJ1-3	CASSSPLGREAGNTIYF	TGTGCCAGCAGCTCCCCCCTGGGCAGGGAAGCCGGAAACACCATATATTTT
few	TRBV9	TRBD2	TRBJ2-3	CASSSWGGLAGTKYTDTQYF	TGTGCCAGCAGCTCCTGGGGTGGTCTAGCGGGTACCAAGTACACAGATACGCAGTATTTT
NA	TRBV5-4	NA	TRBJ2-2	CASTGGPTDGELFF	TGTGCCAGCACCGGAGGGCCCACTGACGGGGAGCTGTTTTTT
NA	TRBV18	NA	TRBJ1-4	CASSPMGRQNEKLFF	TGTGCCAGCTCACCTATGGGCAGGCAGAATGAAAAACTGTTTTTT
NA	TRBV4-1	TRBD2	TRBJ2-6	CASSQDGGGPTFGGANVLTF	TGCGCCAGCAGCCAAGATGGGGGAGGGCCGACTTTCGGTGGGGCCAACGTCCTGACTTTC
NA	TRBV29-1	NA	TRBJ1-2	CSATEDTYGYTF	TGCAGCGCAACCGAGGACACCTATGGCTACACCTTC
NA	TRBV6-1	TRBD1	TRBJ2-3	CASSLQGGTDTQYF	TGTGCCAGCAGTTTGCAGGGGGGCACAGATACGCAGTATTTT
NA	TRBV7-9	NA	TRBJ1-3	CASSSEVGLWERTIYF	TGTGCCAGCAGCTCAGAAGTGGGGCTCTGGGAACGCACCATATATTTT
NA	TRBV19	TRBD1	TRBJ1-5	CASSIDPAGGWSNQPQHF	TGTGCCAGTAGTATAGATCCGGCAGGGGGATGGAGCAATCAGCCCCAGCATTTT
NA	TRBV14	NA	TRBJ1-2	CASTSGQSFYGYTF	TGTGCCAGCACCTCAGGACAGTCTTTCTATGGCTACACCTTC
NA	TRBV30	TRBD1	TRBJ2-5	CAWATGGGETQYF	TGTGCCTGGGCAACAGGGGGCGGGGAGACCCAGTACTTC
NA	TRBV30	TRBD1	TRBJ2-7	CAWSRDRARGYEQYF	TGTGCCTGGAGTCGGGACAGGGCGAGGGGCTACGAGCAGTACTTC
NA	TRBV15	TRBD2	TRBJ2-4	CATSRGGGTSKNIQYF	TGTGCCACCAGCAGAGGGGGGGGGACTAGTAAAAACATTCAGTACTTC
NA	TRBV30	NA	TRBJ1-2	CAWKGTLDNGYTF	TGTGCCTGGAAGGGGACACTGGATAATGGCTACACCTTC
few	TRBV7-3	TRBD1	TRBJ1-2	CASSSPDGTGLRYGYTF	TGTGCCAGCAGCTCTCCCGACGGGACAGGTTTGCGCTATGGCTACACCTTC
NA	TRBV5-1	NA	TRBJ2-3	CASSPQPRGDTDTQYF	TGCGCCAGCAGCCCCCAGCCAAGGGGGGACACAGATACGCAGTATTTT
few	TRBV25-1	NA	TRBJ1-4	CASSVLGASSTSEKLFF	TGTGCCAGCAGTGTCTTGGGGGCGAGTTCCACTAGCGAAAAACTGTTTTTT
medium-sized	TRBV19	TRBD2	TRBJ2-7	CASSIDLASGVYEQYF	TGTGCCAGTAGTATAGATCTGGCTAGCGGGGTCTACGAGCAGTACTTC
NA	TRBV5-4	TRBD2	TRBJ2-7	CASSFGTRSYEQYF	TGTGCCAGCAGTTTCGGGACTAGGAGCTACGAGCAGTACTTC
once	TRBV7-2	TRBD2	TRBJ2-4	CASSLAVLAVNIQYF	TGTGCCAGCAGCTTAGCAGTACTAGCGGTAAACATTCAGTACTTC
once	TRBV5-1	NA	TRBJ2-3	CASSRQGGRDTQYF	TGCGCCAGCAGCCGGCAAGGGGGGAGAGATACGCAGTATTTT
NA	TRBV19	TRBD1	TRBJ2-7	CASSEGTGGATSSYEQYF	TGTGCCAGTAGTGAAGGGACAGGGGGCGCAACCAGCTCCTACGAGCAGTACTTC
NA	TRBV25-1	NA	TRBJ2-5	CASSPLVREETQYF	TGTGCCAGCAGTCCCCTGGTGAGGGAAGAGACCCAGTACTTC
NA	TRBV5-1	NA	TRBJ2-2	CASSVIGGTGELFF	TGCGCCAGCAGCGTGATCGGGGGAACCGGGGAGCTGTTTTTT
few	TRBV6-5	TRBD1	TRBJ1-2	CASSYLGQSYGYTF	TGTGCCAGCAGCTACCTGGGACAGTCCTATGGCTACACCTTC
NA	TRBV4-2	NA	TRBJ2-5	CASSQGGEEQETQYF	TGTGCCAGCAGCCAAGGGGGGGAGGAACAAGAGACCCAGTACTTC
NA	TRBV5-4	TRBD2	TRBJ2-1	CASSRGTNLVIF	TGTGCCAGCAGCCGAGGGACTAACCTCGTTATCTTC
NA	TRBV13	NA	TRBJ2-7	CASSLGGRSDEQYF	TGTGCCAGCAGCTTAGGCGGGAGAAGCGATGAGCAGTACTTC
NA	TRBV6-1	TRBD1	TRBJ2-7	CASSPRQGGFYEQYF	TGTGCCAGCAGCCCCCGACAGGGGGGCTTCTACGAGCAGTACTTC
NA	TRBV6-1	TRBD2	TRBJ2-7	CASSEDGTAGLAGEHEQYF	TGTGCCAGCAGTGAAGACGGGACAGCCGGACTAGCGGGAGAGCACGAGCAGTACTTC
NA	TRBV21-1	NA	TRBJ2-7	CASSTGHIYEQYF	TGTGCCAGCAGCACGGGACATATCTACGAGCAGTACTTC